Described below is a single T cell receptor beta chain sequence and its context. The CDR3 covers 16 residues. Trimming stripped 3 bases from V and 2 bases from J, with 16 bases between. Germline lookup yields CDR1 KGHSH and CDR2 LQKENI. This sample stems from a study of blood T cell repertoires in COVID-19. In the study's own analysis: Using reference gene primer amplification, nucleated cell counts were estimated. The repertoire was sequenced with immunoSEQ multiplex PCR; TCRdb's copy has only in-frame clones and lacks some. V, J and clone size are those of that table, while D and trimming were read from the DNA. The table includes about 160,000 clones, 87% detected once.

The clonotype comes from a woman aged 60-75 years with active or convalescent COVID-19. The specimen was peripheral blood. The chain carries TRBV18 and TRBJ2-5; D possibly corresponds to TRBD1 (5 bases). CDR3 DNA sequence: TGTGCCAGCTCACCCAGAGACAGTGCTATACAAGAGACCCAGTACTTC. Translation: CASSPRDSAIQETQYF.